The T cell receptor beta chain under discussion was sequenced for a study of blood T cell repertoires in COVID-19. Whole-study context: The study drew acute and convalescent COVID-19 samples from the United States, Italy and Spain. T cells, B-cell-depleted T cells, or PBMCs provided the cDNA or gDNA that served as material.

Libraries were prepared by immunoSEQ multiplex PCR; TCRdb keeps only in-frame clonotypes and omits some of them. Seen here are nearly 300,000 clones, 84% observed once, and the top ten hold more than 1.2%. Enrolled during active infection, Seattle patients were then followed longitudinally. V gave up 7 bases and J gave up 0 bases, with 13 bases separating them. The CDR3 totals 15 residues. CDR1 is MNHNY and CDR2 is SVGAGI in the germline V gene (reference sequence). This receptor was taken from a human donor with COVID-19, enrolled during active disease. The donor label of this sample is uncertain. The chain recombines TRBV6-6 with TRBJ1-3, with D unclear. Sequences were obtained from peripheral blood. The DNA for the CDR3 is TGTGCCAGCATTCCGACACCGTTCTCTGGAAACACCATATATTTT. This translates into CASIPTPFSGNTIYF.